This T cell receptor (beta chain) was sequenced for a study of identical twins. Ten or more counts support this clonotype. The CDR3 has 14 residues. Germline values: CDR1 SQVTM, CDR2 ANQGSEA. The junction had 7 bases not matched to a gene; V was cut back by 7 bases and J by 3 bases. TCRdb ran MiXCR on the 5' RACE reads and lists one entry per CDR3 protein. The table shows about 340,000 distinct CDR3 sequences, with roughly an eighth occurring only once. This sample was shared with a second study, whose subject was yellow fever vaccine responses in identical twins.

The TCR originated in a woman in her late teens or twenties in good health. Specimen: CD8+ T cells sorted from blood. The rearrangement links TRBV29-1 to TRBJ2-1, with TRBD2 identical over 9 bases. CDR3 protein: CSGGLAGSYNEQFF. For the CDR3, the DNA is TGCAGCGGGGGTCTAGCGGGGAGCTACAATGAGCAGTTCTTC.